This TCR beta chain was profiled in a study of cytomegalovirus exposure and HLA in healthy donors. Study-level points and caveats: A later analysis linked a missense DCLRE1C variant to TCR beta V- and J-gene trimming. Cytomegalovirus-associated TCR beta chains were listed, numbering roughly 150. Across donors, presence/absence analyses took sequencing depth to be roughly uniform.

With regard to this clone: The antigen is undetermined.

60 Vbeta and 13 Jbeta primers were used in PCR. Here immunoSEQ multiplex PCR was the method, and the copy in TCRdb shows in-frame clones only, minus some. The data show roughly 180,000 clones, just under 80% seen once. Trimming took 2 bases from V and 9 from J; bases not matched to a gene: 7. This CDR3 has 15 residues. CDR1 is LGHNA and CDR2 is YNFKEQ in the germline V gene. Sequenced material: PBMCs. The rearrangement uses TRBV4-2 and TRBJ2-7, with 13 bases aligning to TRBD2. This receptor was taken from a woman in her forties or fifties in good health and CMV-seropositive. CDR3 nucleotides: TGTGCCAGCAGCCAATCCGGGACTAGCGGGGAAGGGCAGTACTTC. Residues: CASSQSGTSGEGQYF.